This T cell receptor beta chain was documented in a study of tumor-infiltrating lymphocytes in primary liver carcinoma. Priming with a constant-region primer yielded TCR beta cDNA from about 500 ng total RNA. Three nested multiplex PCR rounds of slightly modified ARM-PCR generated TCR beta libraries. A C-beta reverse primer was combined with TRBV1-TRBV30 forward primers in the first two PCR rounds, and each round had approximately 10 cycles. TCRdb reprocessed the multiplex PCR reads via MiXCR and lists one record per CDR3 protein. The sample lists 310,000 or so distinct CDR3 sequences; around three fifths were seen once. Blood RNA originated from unsorted whole blood, with germline DNA additionally extracted. CDR1 is SGHVS, CDR2 FQNEAQ, per germline. This CDR3 comprises 14 residues. Trimming shortened V by 3 bases and J by 2 bases, and 11 bases separated the two germline ends.

The sequence was collected from a woman in her 30s with primary liver carcinoma and hepatitis B virus infection. This chain connects TRBV7-8 to TRBJ2-7; D not resolved. Sequenced input: peripheral blood. The CDR3 nucleotides read TGTGCCAGCAGCTTTTTAAAGGCGACCTACGAGCAGTACTTC. Amino acids: CASSFLKATYEQYF.